The sequence of this T cell receptor (beta chain) was determined in a study of blood T cell repertoires in COVID-19. Profiled with immunoSEQ multiplex PCR; TCRdb holds only in-frame clones, not every one. Counted here are fewer than 250,000 clones, 80% to 90% occurring once; the ten biggest clones make up around 4.7%. CDR3 length equals 17 residues. V lost 2 bases to trimming and J lost 6 bases; unmatched junction nucleotides: 11. The germline gives CDR1 MNHNS, CDR2 SASEGT. The chain uses TRBV6-1 and TRBJ1-5, with 9 bases matching TRBD1. This receptor was obtained from a woman aged 70-85 years with acute or convalescent COVID-19. Specimen: peripheral blood. The CDR3 sequence is CASSEHFGTGQAQPQHF. The CDR3 DNA sequence: TGTGCCAGCAGTGAACACTTCGGGACAGGGCAGGCTCAGCCCCAGCATTTT.